The 10 T cell receptor beta chains in this list originate from one sample, sequenced in a study of beta chain features in type 1 diabetes. General study findings and limits: There was a moderate but significant shortening of TCRB CDR3s in all four CD4+ subsets of Type 1 diabetes patients.

The antigens these receptors bind are not known. The authors reverse transcribed all of the isolated RNA, so sequencing captured expressed TCRB transcripts. Using immunoSEQ multiplex PCR, the repertoire was profiled, and TCRdb retains in-frame clones only, with some absent. Here the sample spans over 300,000 clones, roughly 9% being singletons. The sample comprised central memory CD4+ T cells from blood. These receptors all stem from a man aged 25 to 45 with type 1 diabetes.

Comments on this clone: Other DNA sequences within the sample encode an identical CDR3. This chain uses TRBV7-9 with TRBJ2-7; TRBD1 might be the D (6 bases). V gave up 4 bases and J gave up 2 bases, with 12 bases separating them. CDR3 length: 14 residues. CDR1 and CDR2 from the germline V gene are SEHNR and FQNEAQ (reference sequence). Here the CDR3 reads CASSSDSYTYEQYF. The CDR3 DNA is TGTGCCAGCAGCTCGGACAGTTACACCTACGAGCAGTACTTC. Looking up the rest from reference TRBV7-9 and TRBJ2-7 gives the full variable domain: DTGVSQNPRHKITKRGQNVTFRCDPISEHNRLYWYRQTLGQGPEFLTYFQNEAQLEKSRLLSDRFSAERPKGSFSTLEIQRTEQGDSAMYLCASSSDSYTYEQYFGPGTRLTVT.

The chain carries TRBV4-1 and TRBJ1-2; perhaps TRBD1 as D (6 bases). The CDR3 is 17 residues long. Germline V gene lookup returns CDR1 MGHRA and CDR2 YSYEKL. V lost 0 bases to trimming and J lost 4 bases, with 18 bases between them. CDR3: CASSQDISGGGGYGYTF. CDR3 in DNA: TGCGCCAGCAGCCAAGATATCTCCGGGGGCGGTGGCTATGGCTACACCTTC.

This clone was observed a handful of times. The rearrangement joins TRBV7-9 to TRBJ1-2; the match to TRBD1 covers 9 bases. The germline V gene encodes CDR1 SEHNR and CDR2 FQNEAQ (reference sequence). This CDR3 region has 13 residues. V was clipped by 5 bases and J by 5 bases; unmatched bases: 3. CDR3 amino acids: CASSRDRAYGYTF. In DNA form, the CDR3 reads TGTGCCAGCAGCCGGGACAGGGCGTATGGCTACACCTTC.

This clone appeared many times. The V gene is TRBV5-6, the J gene TRBJ1-6, with 7 bases that match TRBD1. CDR1 is SGHDT, CDR2 YYEEEE, per germline. The CDR3 is 15 residues long. V lost 0 bases and J lost 8; bases outside the gene matches: 5. In nucleotides, the CDR3 is TGTGCCAGCAGCTTGGGTGCAGGGGGTTATTCACCCCTCCACTTT. Its translation is CASSLGAGGYSPLHF.

Only a few counts were recorded for this clone. This CDR3 is CASSFLGTKEGGETQYF. CDR3 nucleotides: TGCGCCAGCAGCTTCCTCGGGACTAAAGAAGGCGGGGAGACCCAGTACTTC. The V gene is TRBV5-1, the J gene TRBJ2-5, with TRBD2 identical over 7 bases. The CDR3 loop spans 17 amino acids. From germline, CDR1 is SGHRS and CDR2 YFSETQ. V lost 2 bases and J lost 5; bases outside the gene matches: 15. The full variable domain, rest sourced from reference TRBV5-1 and TRBJ2-5, is KAGVTQTPRYLIKTRGQQVTLSCSPISGHRSVSWYQQTPGQGLQFLFEYFSETQRNKGNFPGRFSGRQFSNSRSEMNVSTLELGDSALYLCASSFLGTKEGGETQYFGPGTRLLVL.

This clone was recorded at least ten times. This CDR3 is also generated by other DNA sequences in the sample. The chain couples TRBV2 to TRBJ2-5; weak D call: TRBD2 (6 bases). CDR1 is SNHLY, CDR2 FYNNEI, per germline. The V end was cut by 1 base, the J end by 4 bases, with 10 bases between. This CDR3 spans 14 amino acids. CDR3 region: CASSEGGAGETQYF. The CDR3 region has the DNA TGTGCCAGCAGTGAAGGGGGAGCGGGAGAGACCCAGTACTTC.

In its sample, this clone was seen a few times. The rearrangement uses TRBV7-2 and TRBJ2-7; 7 positions agree with TRBD1. In germline, CDR1 is SGHTA, CDR2 FQGNSA. The CDR3 is 15 residues long. J gave up 2 bases and V 1 base, and 5 bases lay outside the gene matches. CDR3 loop: CASSLDTGAAYEQYF. CDR3 bases: TGTGCCAGCAGCTTAGACACAGGGGCGGCCTACGAGCAGTACTTC.

This clone was detected only a few times. The chain links TRBV21-1 to TRBJ2-1; the table names TRBD2, a call not compared with the DNA. TRBV21-1 is annotated as a pseudogene. This CDR3 contains 16 residues. CDR3 bases: TGTGCCAGCAGTAAGGGACGGGGGGGTAAGGACAATGAGCAGTTCTTC. Its translation is CASSKGRGGKDNEQFF.

The rearrangement links TRBV9 to TRBJ1-4; TRBD1 matches at 10 bases. This CDR3 has 15 amino acids. Trimming at V came to 4 bases and at J to 5 bases, leaving 5 bases not matched to a gene. From germline, CDR1 is SGDLS and CDR2 YYNGEE. The CDR3 nucleotides are TGTGCCAGCAGCCCCCGGACAGGGGGGAATGAAAAACTGTTTTTT. It translates to CASSPRTGGNEKLFF. Full variable domain (outside the CDR3, taken from reference TRBV9 and TRBJ1-4): DSGVTQTPKHLITATGQRVTLRCSPRSGDLSVYWYQQSLDQGLQFLIQYYNGEERAKGNILERFSAQQFPDLHSELNLSSLELGDSALYFCASSPRTGGNEKLFFGSGTQLSVL.

This clone was observed a handful of times. The gene calls are TRBV18 and TRBJ2-5; 7 positions match TRBD1. The CDR3 runs to 15 residues. The germline V gene encodes CDR1 KGHSH and CDR2 LQKENI. The ends lost 6 bases at V and 5 bases at J; junction bases unmatched: 12. The CDR3 region is CASSHSQGVGETQYF. The CDR3 DNA sequence: TGTGCCAGCTCCCACTCGCAGGGGGTCGGGGAGACCCAGTACTTC.